This T cell receptor (beta chain) was captured in a study of blood T cell repertoires in COVID-19. The data were produced by immunoSEQ multiplex PCR, yet TCRdb's version contains in-frame clones alone and is incomplete. The sample carries around 230,000 clones, 70% to 85% recorded once. This study enrolled people aged roughly 18 to 90 from roughly 24 US geographic areas. V trimming: 5 bases; J trimming: 4 bases; junction bases outside the gene matches: 10. This CDR3 has 15 amino acids. Germline V gives CDR1 SGHAT, CDR2 FQNNGV. What was sequenced was PBMCs or T cells enriched from blood (not recorded which). The chain links TRBV11-2 to TRBJ2-5; 7 bases map to TRBD2. The source of this sequence is a man in his forties who had recovered from COVID-19. DNA of the CDR3: TGTGCCAGCAGCCCCCCCGGTGCGGGGGTAGAGACCCAGTACTTC. Protein: CASSPPGAGVETQYF.